The clone carrying this T cell receptor beta chain was recorded a few times. The V and J ends lost 5 bases and 8 bases respectively, with 13 bases between them. The length of the CDR3 is 14 residues. The V gene's germline CDR1 is MNHNY and CDR2 SVGAGI (reference sequence). This record belongs to a study of T cells of healthy individuals. TCRdb independently ran MiXCR on the 5' RACE reads; one entry per CDR3 protein. The sample has 90,000 to 100,000 distinct CDR3 sequences, roughly a sixth seen once. This chain uses TRBV6-6 with TRBJ1-6; D not certain. This receptor was obtained from a human donor in good health. The CDR3 reads CASSGGVGYSPLHF. CDR3 DNA: TGTGCCAGCAGTGGTGGGGTGGGGTATTCACCCCTCCACTTT.